Presented here are 9 T cell receptor beta chains from one specimen sequenced in a study of T-cell memory formation after mild COVID-19. TCRdb independently ran MiXCR on the 5' RACE reads; one entry per CDR3 protein. The table has hundreds of thousands of distinct CDR3 sequences, over 15% seen once. Sequences were obtained from PBMCs or a T cell subset sorted from them (not recorded which). The source is an adult woman who had mild COVID-19 (a few samples of this study predate the infection). Cell type and time point are not known.

In its sample, this clonotype was seen many times. The V call is TRBV12-3 or TRBV12-4, the J call TRBJ1-2, with D perhaps matching TRBD1 (5 bases). The CDR3 length is 13 residues. Trimming took off 3 bases at V and 4 bases at J, with 9 bases between the two ends. Here the CDR3 reads CASSLSGGYGYTF. CDR3 nucleotides: TGTGCCAGCAGTTTGTCCGGGGGCTATGGCTACACCTTC.

This sequence joins TRBV10-2 and TRBJ2-7, with 13 bases aligning to TRBD2. The CDR3 covers 15 residues. Germline assignment: CDR1 WSHSY and CDR2 SAAADI. The ends lost 8 bases at V and 5 bases at J; junction bases unmatched: 9. DNA for the CDR3: TGCGCCAGCGGGGGACTAGCGGGGTTCAATCACGAGCAGTACTTC. Protein product: CASGGLAGFNHEQYF.

This clonotype was seen only a few times. This chain connects TRBV6-5 to TRBJ1-4; unclear D gene. This CDR3 has 13 residues. The V gene lost 6 bases and the J gene lost 8 bases, with 13 bases spanning the gap. The germline V gene encodes CDR1 MNHEY and CDR2 SVGAGI. CDR3 DNA: TGTGCCAGCAGCGGGGAGAGTGGCGAAAAACTGTTTTTT. This codes for CASSGESGEKLFF.

The CDR3 DNA follows: TGTGCCACCAGCATGGCCCGAAAGATTAATGAAAAACTGTTTTTT. The encoded protein is CATSMARKINEKLFF. This chain connects TRBV15 to TRBJ1-4; D remains unclear. Trimming cost V 4 bases and J 4 bases, with 13 bases left between them. CDR1 and CDR2 (germline): LNHNV, YYDKDF (reference sequence). The CDR3 extends over 15 amino acids.

The rearrangement uses TRBV7-9 and TRBJ2-3, with TRBD1 identical over 8 bases. The CDR3 has 14 amino acids. Germline V gene lookup returns CDR1 SEHNR and CDR2 FQNEAQ (reference sequence). V was clipped by 5 bases and J by 4 bases; unmatched bases: 5. CDR3 in amino acids: CASSKGQGADTQYF. The CDR3 DNA reads TGTGCCAGCAGCAAAGGACAGGGCGCAGATACGCAGTATTTT.

The rearrangement links TRBV24-1 to TRBJ2-5; maybe TRBD2 (6 bases). The germline V gene has CDR1 KGHDR and CDR2 SFDVKD. The CDR3 has 16 residues. Deletions cut 3 bases from V and 1 base from J, with 14 bases between. The CDR3 sequence is CATSDPRGGPQETQYF. Here the CDR3 DNA reads TGTGCCACCAGTGATCCCCGTGGAGGGCCCCAAGAGACCCAGTACTTC.

The V call is TRBV5-4, the J call TRBJ2-1, with TRBD1 as a possible D gene (6 bases). Germline CDR1 is SGHNT and CDR2 is YYREEE (reference sequence). The CDR3 runs to 18 residues. With 3 bases removed from V and 0 bases from J, the gap between germline ends came to 19 bases. CDR3 amino acids: CASSSRRPGQSSYNEQFF. CDR3 nucleotides: TGTGCCAGCAGCTCCCGGCGTCCGGGACAAAGCTCCTACAATGAGCAGTTCTTC.

In its sample, this clonotype was seen a few times. V usage is TRBV5-1 and J usage is TRBJ2-3; 10 bases match TRBD2. The J segment lost 5 bases and the V segment lost 3 bases, leaving 12 bases of the junction unmatched. Germline-derived CDR1 and CDR2 are SGHRS and YFSETQ. This CDR3 is 17 amino acids long. The DNA for the CDR3 is TGCGCCAGCAGCTCAGCCGCGAGGACTAGCGGTGGAGATACGCAGTATTTT. Its protein product is CASSSAARTSGGDTQYF. Filled out from reference TRBV5-1 and TRBJ2-3, the complete variable domain reads KAGVTQTPRYLIKTRGQQVTLSCSPISGHRSVSWYQQTPGQGLQFLFEYFSETQRNKGNFPGRFSGRQFSNSRSEMNVSTLELGDSALYLCASSSAARTSGGDTQYFGPGTRLTVL.

The chain employs TRBV7-3 and TRBJ2-3, with a weak D call TRBD1 (5 bases). Deletions cut 5 bases from V and 2 bases from J, with 11 bases between. The CDR3 is 14 amino acids. CDR1 and CDR2 from the germline V gene are SGHTA and FQGTGA. CDR3 DNA: TGTGCCAGCAGCGGGGCTAGGCCCACAGATACGCAGTATTTT. Amino acid sequence: CASSGARPTDTQYF. Based on the CDR3 plus reference TRBV7-3 and TRBJ2-3, the full variable domain is GAGVSQTPSNKVTEKGKYVELRCDPISGHTALYWYRQSLGQGPEFLIYFQGTGAADDSGLPNDRFFAVRPEGSVSTLKIQRTERGDSAVYLCASSGARPTDTQYFGPGTRLTVL.